This record concerns one TCR beta chain sequence. No antigen is known for it. PCR involved 60 Vbeta and 13 Jbeta primers. Sequencing was performed with immunoSEQ multiplex PCR; in TCRdb, only in-frame clones are kept and a portion is missing. The table has about 120,000 clones, 60% to 85% seen once. The J segment lost 7 bases and the V segment lost 0 bases, leaving 12 bases of the junction unmatched. Germline V gene data show CDR1 as SGDLS and CDR2 as YYNGEE. The CDR3 sequence is 17 residues long. This sample is part of a study of cytomegalovirus exposure and HLA in healthy donors. Study-level points and caveats: V segments that were indistinguishable, TRBV6-2 and TRBV6-3 among them, were omitted from analysis.

The sample was PBMCs. The TCR was taken from a woman between 18 and 29 years old in good health and CMV-seronegative. The genes are TRBV9 and TRBJ2-1; 8 nucleotides line up with TRBD1. CDR3 residues: CASSVDPGQGVRNEQFF. CDR3 in DNA: TGTGCCAGCAGCGTAGACCCTGGACAGGGAGTCAGAAATGAGCAGTTCTTC.